This T cell receptor (beta chain) came from a study of control samples from healthy donors and cancer patients. The CDR3 extends over 15 amino acids. With 5 bases removed from V and 11 bases from J, the gap between germline ends came to 21 bases. Germline V CDR1 and CDR2: SGHVS, FQNEAQ. The protocol was immunoSEQ multiplex PCR, while the TCRdb copy is restricted to in-frame clones and leaves out a portion. The data hold about 170,000 clones, with more than 90% observed a single time. This sequence originates from a middle-aged woman in good health. The chain employs TRBV7-8 and TRBJ1-4; the D gene is possibly TRBD1 (6 bases). Sequencing used blood. The chain's CDR3 is CASSLRAGEVRKLFF. For the CDR3, the DNA is TGTGCCAGCAGCCTCCGGGCAGGGGAGGTCCGGAAACTGTTTTTT.